This entry describes one TCR beta chain. The sample originates from a study of blood T cell repertoires in COVID-19. On the study more broadly: Sources were T cells, B-cell-depleted T cells, or PBMCs; the material itself was cDNA or gDNA.

Repertoires were generated with immunoSEQ multiplex PCR, while TCRdb's copy carries only in-frame clones and drops some. The sample consists of about 150,000 clones, roughly 89% of them appearing once. This CDR3 region has 14 residues. Germline CDR1 and CDR2: MNHEY and SMNVEV (reference sequence). V dropped 8 bases and J dropped 3; count of bases not matched to a gene: 8. The rearrangement uses TRBV27 and TRBJ2-7; 9 positions match TRBD2. The sequence derives from a man in his 60s with active or convalescent COVID-19. The specimen sequenced was peripheral blood. In nucleotides, the CDR3 is TGTGCCAGCCGACTGGGTAGCGGGAGCTACGAGCAGTACTTC. Translated: CASRLGSGSYEQYF.